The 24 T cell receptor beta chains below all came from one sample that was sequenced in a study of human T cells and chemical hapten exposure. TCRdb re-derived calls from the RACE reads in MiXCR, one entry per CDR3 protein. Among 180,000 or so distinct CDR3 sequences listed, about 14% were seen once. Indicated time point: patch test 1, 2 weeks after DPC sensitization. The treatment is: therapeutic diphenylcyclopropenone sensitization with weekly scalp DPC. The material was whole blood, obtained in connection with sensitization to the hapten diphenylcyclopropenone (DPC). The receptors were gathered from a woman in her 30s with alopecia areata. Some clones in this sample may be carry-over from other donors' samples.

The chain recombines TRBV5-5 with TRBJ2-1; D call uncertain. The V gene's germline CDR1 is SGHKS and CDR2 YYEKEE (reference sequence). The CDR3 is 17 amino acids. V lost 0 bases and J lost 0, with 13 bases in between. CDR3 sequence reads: CASSLAGRPTSYNEQFF. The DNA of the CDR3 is TGTGCCAGCAGCTTGGCCGGCCGTCCCACCTCCTACAATGAGCAGTTCTTC.

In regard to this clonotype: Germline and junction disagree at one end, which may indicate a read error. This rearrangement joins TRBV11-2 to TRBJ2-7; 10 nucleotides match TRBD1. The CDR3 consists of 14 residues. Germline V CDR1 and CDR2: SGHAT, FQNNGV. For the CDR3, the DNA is TGTGCCAGCAGCTTAGATCTAAAGGGGACAGGGGTCGACTTC. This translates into CASSLDLKGTGVDF.

CDR3 region: CASSLRVSGELFF. In DNA form, the CDR3 reads TGTGCCAGCAGTTTAAGGGTATCCGGGGAGCTGTTTTTT. The rearrangement links TRBV12-3 or TRBV12-4 to TRBJ2-2; D ambiguous. Trimming shortened V by 2 bases and J by 6 bases, and 7 bases separated the two germline ends. The CDR3 extends over 13 amino acids.

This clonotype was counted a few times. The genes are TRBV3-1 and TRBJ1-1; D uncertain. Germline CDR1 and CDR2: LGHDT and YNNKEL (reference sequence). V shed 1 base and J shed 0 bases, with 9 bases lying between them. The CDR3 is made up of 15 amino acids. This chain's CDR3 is CASSQGATMNTEAFF. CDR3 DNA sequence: TGTGCCAGCAGCCAAGGGGCGACCATGAACACTGAAGCTTTCTTT.

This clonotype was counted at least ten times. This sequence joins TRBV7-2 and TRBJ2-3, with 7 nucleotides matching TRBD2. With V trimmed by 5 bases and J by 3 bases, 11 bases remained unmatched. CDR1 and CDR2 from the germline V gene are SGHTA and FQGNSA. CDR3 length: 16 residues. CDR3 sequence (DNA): TGTGCCAGCAGCCCTCCTGGAGGCGGGGGAACAGATACGCAGTATTTT. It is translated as CASSPPGGGGTDTQYF. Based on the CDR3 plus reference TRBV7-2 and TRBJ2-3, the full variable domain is GAGVSQSPSNKVTEKGKDVELRCDPISGHTALYWYRQSLGQGLEFLIYFQGNSAPDKSGLPSDRFSAERTGGSVSTLTIQRTQQEDSAVYLCASSPPGGGGTDTQYFGPGTRLTVL.

This CDR3 is CSARADRGGYGYTF. The CDR3 coding sequence is TGCAGTGCTAGAGCGGACAGGGGAGGTTATGGCTACACCTTC. The V and J genes are TRBV20-1 and TRBJ1-2; 9 bases line up with TRBD1. From germline, CDR1 is DFQATT and CDR2 SNEGSKA (reference sequence). With 1 base clipped from V and 5 bases from J, the junction kept 5 bases outside the gene matches. The CDR3 covers 14 residues.

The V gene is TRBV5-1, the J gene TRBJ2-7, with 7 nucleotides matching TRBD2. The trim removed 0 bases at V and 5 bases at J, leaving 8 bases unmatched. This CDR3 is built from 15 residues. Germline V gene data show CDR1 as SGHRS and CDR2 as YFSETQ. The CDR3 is CASSLATAGVNEQYF. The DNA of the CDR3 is TGCGCCAGCAGCTTGGCCACTGCGGGAGTAAACGAGCAGTACTTC. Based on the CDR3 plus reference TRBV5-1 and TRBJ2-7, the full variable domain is KAGVTQTPRYLIKTRGQQVTLSCSPISGHRSVSWYQQTPGQGLQFLFEYFSETQRNKGNFPGRFSGRQFSNSRSEMNVSTLELGDSALYLCASSLATAGVNEQYFGPGTRLTVT.

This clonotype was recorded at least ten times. The CDR3 reads CSARLAGGPYNEQFF. The CDR3 coding sequence is TGCAGCGCTCGACTCGCGGGAGGCCCCTACAATGAGCAGTTCTTC. V gene TRBV20-1 combines with J gene TRBJ2-1; TRBD2 agrees at 8 bases. The CDR3 is 15 amino acids. Germline V gives CDR1 DFQATT, CDR2 SNEGSKA (reference sequence).

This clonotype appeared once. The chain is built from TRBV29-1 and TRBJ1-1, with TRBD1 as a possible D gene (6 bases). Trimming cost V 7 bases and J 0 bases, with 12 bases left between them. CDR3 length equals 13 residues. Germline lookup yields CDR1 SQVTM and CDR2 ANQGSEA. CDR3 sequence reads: CSAWTDLNTEAFF. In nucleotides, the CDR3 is TGCAGCGCTTGGACAGACTTGAACACTGAAGCTTTCTTT.

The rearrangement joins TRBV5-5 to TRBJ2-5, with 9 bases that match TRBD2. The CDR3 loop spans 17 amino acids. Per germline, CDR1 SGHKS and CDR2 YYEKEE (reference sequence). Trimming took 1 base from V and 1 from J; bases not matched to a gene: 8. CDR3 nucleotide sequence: TGTGCCAGCAGCTTGAGTGCAGCGGGAGGAGCCCAAGAGACCCAGTACTTC. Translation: CASSLSAAGGAQETQYF.

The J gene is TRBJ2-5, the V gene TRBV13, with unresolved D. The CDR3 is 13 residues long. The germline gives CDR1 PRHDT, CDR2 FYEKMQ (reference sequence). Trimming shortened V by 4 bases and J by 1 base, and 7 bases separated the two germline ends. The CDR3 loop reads CASSSGPQETQYF. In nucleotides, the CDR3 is TGTGCCAGCAGCTCCGGGCCCCAAGAGACCCAGTACTTC.

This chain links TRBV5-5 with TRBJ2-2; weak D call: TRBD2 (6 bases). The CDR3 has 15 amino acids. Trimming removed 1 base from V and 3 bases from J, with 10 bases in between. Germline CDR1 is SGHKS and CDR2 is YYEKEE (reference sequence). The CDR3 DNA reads TGTGCCAGCAGCTTGTACGGGAGTGACACCGGGGAGCTGTTTTTT. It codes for CASSLYGSDTGELFF.

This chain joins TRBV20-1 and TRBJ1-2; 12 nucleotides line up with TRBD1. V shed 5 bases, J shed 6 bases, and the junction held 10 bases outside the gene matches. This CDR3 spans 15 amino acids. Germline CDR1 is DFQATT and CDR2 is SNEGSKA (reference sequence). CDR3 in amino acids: CSAPGQGAAFHGYTF. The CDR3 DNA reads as TGCAGTGCTCCGGGACAGGGGGCTGCTTTTCATGGCTACACCTTC.

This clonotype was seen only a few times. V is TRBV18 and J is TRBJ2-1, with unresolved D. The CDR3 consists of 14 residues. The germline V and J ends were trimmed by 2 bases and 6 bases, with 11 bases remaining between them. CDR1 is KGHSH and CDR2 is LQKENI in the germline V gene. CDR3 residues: CASSPNRHINEQFF. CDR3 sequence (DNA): TGTGCCAGCTCACCAAATAGGCATATCAATGAGCAGTTCTTC.

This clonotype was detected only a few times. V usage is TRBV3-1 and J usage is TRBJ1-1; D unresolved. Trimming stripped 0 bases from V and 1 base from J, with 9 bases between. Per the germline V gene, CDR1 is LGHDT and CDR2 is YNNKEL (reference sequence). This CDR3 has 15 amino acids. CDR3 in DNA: TGTGCCAGCAGCCAAGAATGGTCTGCGAACACTGAAGCTTTCTTT. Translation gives CASSQEWSANTEAFF.

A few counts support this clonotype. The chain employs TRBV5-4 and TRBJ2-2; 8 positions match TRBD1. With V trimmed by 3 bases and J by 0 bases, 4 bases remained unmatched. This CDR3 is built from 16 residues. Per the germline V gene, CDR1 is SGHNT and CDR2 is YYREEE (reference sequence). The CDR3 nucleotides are TGTGCCAGCAGCTCCGGACAGGGACCGAACACCGGGGAGCTGTTTTTT. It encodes CASSSGQGPNTGELFF.

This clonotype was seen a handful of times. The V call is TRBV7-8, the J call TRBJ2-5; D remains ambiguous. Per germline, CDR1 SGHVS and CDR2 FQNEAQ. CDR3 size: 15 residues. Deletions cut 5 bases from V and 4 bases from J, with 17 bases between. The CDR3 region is CASSQVLPRAETQYF. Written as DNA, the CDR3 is TGTGCCAGCAGCCAAGTCCTCCCACGCGCAGAGACCCAGTACTTC.

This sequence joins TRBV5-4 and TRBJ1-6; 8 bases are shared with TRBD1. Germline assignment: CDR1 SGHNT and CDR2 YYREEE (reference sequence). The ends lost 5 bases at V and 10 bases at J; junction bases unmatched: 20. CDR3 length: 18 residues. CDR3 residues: CASSLGQGRSQAVSPLHF. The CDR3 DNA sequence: TGTGCCAGCAGTCTCGGACAGGGAAGGTCCCAGGCGGTATCACCCCTCCACTTT. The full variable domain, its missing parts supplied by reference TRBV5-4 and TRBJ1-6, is ETGVTQSPTHLIKTRGQQVTLRCSSQSGHNTVSWYQQALGQGPQFIFQYYREEENGRGNFPPRFSGLQFPNYSSELNVNALELDDSALYLCASSLGQGRSQAVSPLHFGNGTRLTVT.

CDR3 residues: CSTLRVAEAFF. The CDR3 DNA sequence: TGCAGTACCCTACGAGTCGCTGAAGCTTTCTTT. The chain recombines TRBV20-1 with TRBJ1-1; D not resolved. The CDR3 has 11 residues. From germline, CDR1 is DFQATT and CDR2 SNEGSKA (reference sequence). With 8 bases removed from V and 6 bases from J, the gap between germline ends came to 13 bases.

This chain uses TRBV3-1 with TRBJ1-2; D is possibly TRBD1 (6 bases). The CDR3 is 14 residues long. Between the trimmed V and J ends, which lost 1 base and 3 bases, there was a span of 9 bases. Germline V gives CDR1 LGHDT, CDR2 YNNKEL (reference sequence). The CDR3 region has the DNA TGTGCCAGCAGCCAAGCAGGGGAGGACTATGGCTACACCTTC. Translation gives CASSQAGEDYGYTF.

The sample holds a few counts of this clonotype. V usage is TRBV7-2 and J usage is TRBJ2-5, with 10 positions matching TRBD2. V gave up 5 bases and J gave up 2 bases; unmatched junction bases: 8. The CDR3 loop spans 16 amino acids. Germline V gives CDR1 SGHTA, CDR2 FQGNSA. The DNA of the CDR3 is TGTGCCAGCAGCCACGCACGAGCGGGAGGGCAAGAGACCCAGTACTTC. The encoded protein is CASSHARAGGQETQYF.

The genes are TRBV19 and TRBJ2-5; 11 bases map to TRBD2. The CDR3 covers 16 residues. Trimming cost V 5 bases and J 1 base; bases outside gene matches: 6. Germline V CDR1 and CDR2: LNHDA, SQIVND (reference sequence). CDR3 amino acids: CASSLAGTSGQETQYF. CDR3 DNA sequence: TGTGCCAGTAGTCTGGCCGGGACTAGCGGCCAAGAGACCCAGTACTTC.

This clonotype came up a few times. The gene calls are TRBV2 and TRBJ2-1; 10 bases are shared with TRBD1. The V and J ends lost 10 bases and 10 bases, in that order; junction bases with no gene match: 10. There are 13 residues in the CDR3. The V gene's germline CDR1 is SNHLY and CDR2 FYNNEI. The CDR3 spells CATGTGEVVEQFF. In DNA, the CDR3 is TGTGCCACAGGGACAGGGGAAGTCGTGGAGCAGTTCTTC.

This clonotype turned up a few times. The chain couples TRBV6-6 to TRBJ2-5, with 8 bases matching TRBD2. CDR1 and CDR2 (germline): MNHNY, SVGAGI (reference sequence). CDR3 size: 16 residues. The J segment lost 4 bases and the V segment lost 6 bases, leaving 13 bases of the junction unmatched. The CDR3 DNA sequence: TGTGCCAGCAGAAAAGCGGGGGCCATAAGTAGAGAGACCCAGTACTTC. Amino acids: CASRKAGAISRETQYF.